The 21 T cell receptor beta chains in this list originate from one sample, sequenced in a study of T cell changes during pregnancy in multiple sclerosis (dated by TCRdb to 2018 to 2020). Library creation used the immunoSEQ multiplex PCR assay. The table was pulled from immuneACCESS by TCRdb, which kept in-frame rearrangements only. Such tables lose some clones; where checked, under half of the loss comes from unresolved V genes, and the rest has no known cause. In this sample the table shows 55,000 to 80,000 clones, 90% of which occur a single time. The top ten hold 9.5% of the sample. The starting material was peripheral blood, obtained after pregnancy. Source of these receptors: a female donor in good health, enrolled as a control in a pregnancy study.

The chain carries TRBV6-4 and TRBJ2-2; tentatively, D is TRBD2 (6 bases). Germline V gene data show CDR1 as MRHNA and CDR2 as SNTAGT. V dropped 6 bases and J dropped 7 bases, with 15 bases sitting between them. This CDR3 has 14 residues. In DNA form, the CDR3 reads TGTGCCAGCAGGGGCCAGGAGGGTATCGGGGAGCTGTTTTTT. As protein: CASRGQEGIGELFF.

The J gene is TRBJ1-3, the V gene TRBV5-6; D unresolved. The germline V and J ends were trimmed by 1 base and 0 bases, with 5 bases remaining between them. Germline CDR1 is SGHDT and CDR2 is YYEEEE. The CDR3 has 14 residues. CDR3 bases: TGTGCCAGCAGCTTGCGAGGCTCTGGAAACACCATATATTTT. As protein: CASSLRGSGNTIYF.

The DNA for the CDR3 is TGTGCCTCCCTACTTAGGGGGCGTAACGAGCAGTACTTC. Translation gives CASLLRGRNEQYF. The chain combines TRBV30 with TRBJ2-7, with 7 bases fitting TRBD1. The length of the CDR3 is 13 residues. Germline-derived CDR1 and CDR2 are GTSNPN and SVGIG (reference sequence). V was pared by 7 bases and J by 5 bases, with 11 bases of the junction left unmatched.

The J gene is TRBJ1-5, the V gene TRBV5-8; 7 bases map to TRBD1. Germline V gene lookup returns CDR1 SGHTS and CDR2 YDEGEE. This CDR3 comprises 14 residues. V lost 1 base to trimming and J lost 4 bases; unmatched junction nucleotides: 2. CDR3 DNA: TGTGCCAGCAGCTTGTTACAGGGGAATCAGCCCCAGCATTTT. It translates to CASSLLQGNQPQHF. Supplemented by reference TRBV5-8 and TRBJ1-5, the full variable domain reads EAGVTQSPTHLIKTRGQQATLRCSPISGHTSVYWYQQALGLGLQFLLWYDEGEERNRGNFPPRFSGRQFPNYSSELNVNALELEDSALYLCASSLLQGNQPQHFGDGTRLSIL.

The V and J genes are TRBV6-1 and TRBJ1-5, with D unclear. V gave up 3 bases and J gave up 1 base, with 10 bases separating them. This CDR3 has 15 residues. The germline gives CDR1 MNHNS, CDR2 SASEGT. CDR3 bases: TGTGCCAGCAGTGACCGGGCGGGAAGCAATCAGCCCCAGCATTTT. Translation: CASSDRAGSNQPQHF.

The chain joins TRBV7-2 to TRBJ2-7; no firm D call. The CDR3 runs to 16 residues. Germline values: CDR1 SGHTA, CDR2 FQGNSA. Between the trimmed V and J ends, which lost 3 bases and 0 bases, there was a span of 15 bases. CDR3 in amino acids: CASSFLLDWRSYEQYF. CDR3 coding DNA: TGTGCCAGCAGCTTTCTTCTCGACTGGCGCTCCTACGAGCAGTACTTC. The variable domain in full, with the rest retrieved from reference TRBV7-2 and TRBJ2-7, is GAGVSQSPSNKVTEKGKDVELRCDPISGHTALYWYRQSLGQGLEFLIYFQGNSAPDKSGLPSDRFSAERTGGSVSTLTIQRTQQEDSAVYLCASSFLLDWRSYEQYFGPGTRLTVT.

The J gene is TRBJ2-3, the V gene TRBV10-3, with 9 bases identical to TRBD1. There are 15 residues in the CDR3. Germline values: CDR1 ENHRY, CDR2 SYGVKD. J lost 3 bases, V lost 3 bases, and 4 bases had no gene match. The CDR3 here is CAISEKGQGTDTQYF. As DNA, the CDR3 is TGTGCCATCAGTGAAAAGGGACAGGGTACAGATACGCAGTATTTT.

CDR3 amino acids: CAISFTGNYEQYF. The CDR3 DNA reads TGTGCCATCAGTTTTACAGGGAACTACGAGCAGTACTTC. The V call is TRBV10-3, the J call TRBJ2-7; weak D call: TRBD1 (6 bases). This CDR3 is 13 amino acids long. The germline V gene has CDR1 ENHRY and CDR2 SYGVKD. Trimming left V 5 bases short and J 3 bases short, with 11 bases between.

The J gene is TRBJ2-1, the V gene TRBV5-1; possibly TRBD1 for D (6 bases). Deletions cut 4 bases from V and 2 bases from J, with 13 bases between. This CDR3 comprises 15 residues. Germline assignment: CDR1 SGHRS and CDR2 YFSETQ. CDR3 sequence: CASSSSGATYNEQFF. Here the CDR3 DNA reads TGCGCCAGCAGCAGCTCAGGGGCGACCTACAATGAGCAGTTCTTC. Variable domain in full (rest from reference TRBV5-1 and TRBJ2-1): KAGVTQTPRYLIKTRGQQVTLSCSPISGHRSVSWYQQTPGQGLQFLFEYFSETQRNKGNFPGRFSGRQFSNSRSEMNVSTLELGDSALYLCASSSSGATYNEQFFGPGTRLTVL.

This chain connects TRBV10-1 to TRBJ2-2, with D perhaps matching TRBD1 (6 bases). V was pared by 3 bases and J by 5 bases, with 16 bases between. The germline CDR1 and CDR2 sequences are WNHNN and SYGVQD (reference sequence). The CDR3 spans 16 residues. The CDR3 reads CASSEVQGSRTGELFF. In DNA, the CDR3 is TGCGCCAGCAGTGAAGTACAGGGAAGTAGGACCGGGGAGCTGTTTTTT.

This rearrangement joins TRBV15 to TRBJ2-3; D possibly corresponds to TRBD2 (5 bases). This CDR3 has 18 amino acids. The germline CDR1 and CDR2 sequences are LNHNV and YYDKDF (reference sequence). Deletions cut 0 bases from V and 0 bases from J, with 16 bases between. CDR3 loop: CATSRDRSKRISTDTQYF. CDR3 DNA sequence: TGTGCCACCAGCAGAGATCGATCTAAGCGGATCAGCACAGATACGCAGTATTTT.

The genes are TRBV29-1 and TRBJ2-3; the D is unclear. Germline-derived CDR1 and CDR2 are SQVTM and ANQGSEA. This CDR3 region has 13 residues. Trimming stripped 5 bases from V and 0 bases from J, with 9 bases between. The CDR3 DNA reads TGCAGCGTTTATAGCAGAAGCACAGATACGCAGTATTTT. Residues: CSVYSRSTDTQYF.

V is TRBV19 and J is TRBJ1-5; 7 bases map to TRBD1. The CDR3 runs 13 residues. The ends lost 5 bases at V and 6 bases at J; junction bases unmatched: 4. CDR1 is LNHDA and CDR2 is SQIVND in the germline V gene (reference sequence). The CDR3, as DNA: TGTGCCAGTAGTGCTGACAGGGTTCAGCCCCAGCATTTT. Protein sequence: CASSADRVQPQHF.

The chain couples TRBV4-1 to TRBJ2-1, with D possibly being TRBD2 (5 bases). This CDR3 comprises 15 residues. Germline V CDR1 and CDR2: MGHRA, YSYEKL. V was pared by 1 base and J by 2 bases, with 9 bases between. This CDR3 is CASSQATGTYNEQFF. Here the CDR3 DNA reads TGCGCCAGCAGCCAAGCTACCGGGACCTACAATGAGCAGTTCTTC.

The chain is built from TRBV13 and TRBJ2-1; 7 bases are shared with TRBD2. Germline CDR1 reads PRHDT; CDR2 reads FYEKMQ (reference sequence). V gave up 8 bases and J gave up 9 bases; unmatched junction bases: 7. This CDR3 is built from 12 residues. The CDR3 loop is CASLMGGGEQFF. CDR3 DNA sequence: TGTGCCAGCCTGATGGGGGGGGGTGAGCAGTTCTTC.

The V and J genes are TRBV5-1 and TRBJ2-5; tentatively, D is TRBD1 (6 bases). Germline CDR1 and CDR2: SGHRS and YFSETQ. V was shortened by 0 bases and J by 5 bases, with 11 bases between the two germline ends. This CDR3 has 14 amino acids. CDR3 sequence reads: CASSLENQGETQYF. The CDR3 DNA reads TGCGCCAGCAGCTTGGAAAATCAGGGGGAGACCCAGTACTTC.

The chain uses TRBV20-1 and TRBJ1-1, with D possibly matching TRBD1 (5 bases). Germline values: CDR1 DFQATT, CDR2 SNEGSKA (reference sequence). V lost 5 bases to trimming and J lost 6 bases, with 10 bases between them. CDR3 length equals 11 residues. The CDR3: CSAPGRPEAFF. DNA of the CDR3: TGCAGTGCTCCAGGGAGGCCTGAAGCTTTCTTT.

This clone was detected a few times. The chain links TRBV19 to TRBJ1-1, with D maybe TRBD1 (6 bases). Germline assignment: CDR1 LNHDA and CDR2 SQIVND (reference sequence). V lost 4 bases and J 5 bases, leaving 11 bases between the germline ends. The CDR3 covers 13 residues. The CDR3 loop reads CASSSRQATEAFF. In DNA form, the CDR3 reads TGTGCCAGTAGTAGCAGACAGGCTACTGAAGCTTTCTTT. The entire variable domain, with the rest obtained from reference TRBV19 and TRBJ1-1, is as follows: DGGITQSPKYLFRKEGQNVTLSCEQNLNHDAMYWYRQDPGQGLRLIYYSQIVNDFQKGDIAEGYSVSREKKESFPLTVTSAQKNPTAFYLCASSSRQATEAFFGQGTRLTVV.

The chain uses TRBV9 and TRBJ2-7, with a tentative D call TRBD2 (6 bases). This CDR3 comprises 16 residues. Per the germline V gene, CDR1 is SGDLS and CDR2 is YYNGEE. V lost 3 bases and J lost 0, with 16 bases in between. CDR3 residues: CASSADLARYSYEQYF. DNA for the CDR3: TGTGCCAGCAGCGCCGATCTAGCGAGATACTCCTACGAGCAGTACTTC.

The CDR3 coding sequence is TGTGCCAGCAGTGAATGGGAGCCATCGTCTGGAAACACCATATATTTT. It specifies CASSEWEPSSGNTIYF. The chain couples TRBV2 to TRBJ1-3; D not resolved. Trimming shortened V by 2 bases and J by 1 base, and 12 bases separated the two germline ends. The CDR3 length is 16 residues. Per germline, CDR1 SNHLY and CDR2 FYNNEI. The full variable domain, in which reference TRBV2 and TRBJ1-3 provide the parts outside the CDR3, is EPEVTQTPSHQVTQMGQEVILRCVPISNHLYFYWYRQILGQKVEFLVSFYNNEISEKSEIFDDQFSVERPDGSNFTLKIRSTKLEDSAMYFCASSEWEPSSGNTIYFGEGSWLTVV.

The CDR3, as DNA: TGTGCCTGGAGGCGGGACTCCACTAGCACAGATACGCAGTATTTT. Translating it yields CAWRRDSTSTDTQYF. V is TRBV30 and J is TRBJ2-3; TRBD2 is a possible D gene (6 bases). Germline V CDR1 and CDR2: GTSNPN, SVGIG (reference sequence). This CDR3 is built from 15 residues. V was shortened by 3 bases and J by 0 bases, with 13 bases between the two germline ends. The full variable domain, in which reference TRBV30 and TRBJ2-3 provide the parts outside the CDR3, is SQTIHQWPATLVQPVGSPLSLECTVEGTSNPNLYWYRQAAGRGLQLLFYSVGIGQISSEVPQNLSASRPQDRQFILSSKKLLLSDSGFYLCAWRRDSTSTDTQYFGPGTRLTVL.